This T cell receptor beta chain was recorded in a study of T-cell reconstitution after alpha-beta-depleted transplantation in children. Germline CDR1 reads KGHSH; CDR2 reads LQKENI. The CDR3 has 15 residues. Trimming removed 3 bases from V and 6 bases from J, with 15 bases in between. Researchers prepared the TCRbeta library using unique molecular identifiers, the study reports. Using its own MiXCR run on the PCR reads, TCRdb lists one record per CDR3 protein. The repertoire consists of almost 400,000 distinct CDR3 sequences, with roughly 21% occurring once and the leading ten covering 3% to 4%. V and J are TRBV18 and TRBJ2-1, with D perhaps TRBD1 (6 bases). The TCR originated in a human donor who donated a stem cell graft to a child with acute myeloid leukemia. The source was PBMCs from the stem cell graft donor, collected from the stem cell graft. The CDR3 nucleotides are TGTGCCAGCTCACCTTTTTACAGGGACGGCAATGAGCAGTTCTTC. Translation: CASSPFYRDGNEQFF. Using reference TRBV18 and TRBJ2-1 for the parts outside the CDR3, the full variable domain is NAGVMQNPRHLVRRRGQEARLRCSPMKGHSHVYWYRQLPEEGLKFMVYLQKENIIDESGMPKERFSAEFPKEGPSILRIQQVVRGDSAAYFCASSPFYRDGNEQFFGPGTRLTVL.